This is a list of T cell receptor beta chains from one sample in a study of cytomegalovirus exposure and HLA in healthy donors. Data came from immunoSEQ multiplex PCR; TCRdb stores just in-frame clones and leaves some out. The sample includes some 84,000 clones, approximately 91% of them seen just once. The sequencing input was PBMCs. Receptor source: a young man in good health and CMV-seronegative. CDR3s include the opening cysteine and the closing phenylalanine or tryptophan. Each record gives: clone size, D gene, J gene, CDR3 length, V gene, CDR3 protein, CDR3 DNA. A D gene is named only where the DNA matches it firmly. Some rows mark clone size as missing; the rest say once, few, many or name a class of expanded clone.

. . TRBJ2-2 11 TRBV20-1 CSAGRTGELFF TGCAGTGCTGGTCGGACCGGGGAGCTGTTTTTT
. TRBD2 TRBJ2-7 16 TRBV5-4 CASSRGRLAETYEQYF TGTGCCAGCAGCCGTGGTCGGCTAGCGGAGACCTACGAGCAGTACTTC
. TRBD2 TRBJ2-7 15 TRBV18 CASSPGTSDPYEQYF TGTGCCAGCTCACCAGGGACTAGCGACCCCTACGAGCAGTACTTC
. . TRBJ2-2 16 TRBV19 CASSTRQASNTGELFF TGTGCCAGTAGTACGAGACAGGCCTCGAACACCGGGGAGCTGTTTTTT
once . TRBJ1-5 14 TRBV2 CASSATGNNQPQHF TGTGCCAGCAGTGCGACAGGAAACAATCAGCCCCAGCATTTT
. TRBD1 TRBJ1-1 19 TRBV30 CAWSVQPWTGGYLNTEAFF TGTGCCTGGAGTGTGCAACCTTGGACAGGGGGCTATTTGAACACTGAAGCTTTCTTT
. TRBD1 TRBJ2-7 15 TRBV5-1 CASSLYRGRSYEQYF TGCGCCAGCAGCTTATACAGGGGCCGCTCCTACGAGCAGTACTTC
few TRBD2 TRBJ2-7 14 TRBV4-1 CASSPAIAGGEQYF TGCGCCAGCAGCCCCGCGATAGCGGGAGGGGAGCAGTACTTC
. TRBD1 TRBJ1-6 17 TRBV19 CATAVATGFSYNSPLHF TGTGCCACCGCAGTCGCGACAGGGTTCTCCTATAATTCACCCCTCCACTTT
. TRBD1 TRBJ2-2 14 TRBV29-1 CSALGQGATGELFF TGCAGCGCTCTGGGACAGGGGGCCACCGGGGAGCTGTTTTTT
. TRBD1 TRBJ1-1 12 TRBV29-1 CSVTGTAYEAFF TGCAGCGTAACCGGGACAGCGTATGAAGCTTTCTTT
. TRBD1 TRBJ2-5 15 TRBV2 CASRTDRGYQETQYF TGTGCCAGCAGAACCGACAGGGGTTACCAAGAGACCCAGTACTTC
. . TRBJ1-2 14 TRBV6-5 CASSYSGPRYGYTF TGTGCCAGCAGTTACAGCGGACCCCGCTATGGCTACACCTTC
. TRBD2 TRBJ2-5 13 TRBV2 CASTERGPGTQYF TGTGCCAGCACCGAGCGGGGACCAGGGACCCAGTACTTC
. TRBD1 TRBJ2-5 14 TRBV2 CASRGQAGQETQYF TGTGCCAGCAGAGGACAGGCAGGCCAAGAGACCCAGTACTTC
. . TRBJ1-3 15 TRBV2 CASEGVTFSGNTIYF TGTGCCAGTGAGGGGGTTACATTCTCTGGAAACACCATATATTTT
. . TRBJ1-1 13 TRBV10-2 CASRRQDNTEAFF TGCGCCAGCAGGAGACAGGACAACACTGAAGCTTTCTTT
. TRBD1 TRBJ1-4 17 TRBV10-2 CASSGQGKALWNEKLFF TGCGCCAGCAGCGGACAGGGCAAAGCATTGTGGAATGAAAAACTGTTTTTT
. TRBD1 TRBJ1-1 13 TRBV7-2 CASSWGTGTEAFF TGTGCCAGCAGCTGGGGGACAGGGACTGAAGCTTTCTTT
. TRBD1 TRBJ1-1 15 TRBV9 CASSADRGLDTEAFF TGTGCCAGCAGCGCGGACAGGGGGCTTGACACTGAAGCTTTCTTT
. TRBD2 TRBJ2-7 13 TRBV5-4 CASSGGGAYEQYF TGTGCCAGCAGCGGCGGGGGAGCCTACGAGCAGTACTTC
. . TRBJ2-5 14 TRBV2 CASSEPRFRETQYF TGTGCCAGCAGTGAGCCCAGGTTCAGGGAGACCCAGTACTTC
. TRBD1 TRBJ2-7 15 TRBV2 CASSQGQGFSYEQYF TGTGCCAGCAGCCAGGGACAGGGTTTTTCCTACGAGCAGTACTTC
. . TRBJ1-1 18 TRBV28 CASSPWGRLGARPTEAFF TGTGCCAGCAGCCCTTGGGGGCGGTTAGGGGCAAGGCCCACTGAAGCTTTCTTT